The clone carrying this T cell receptor (beta chain) was recorded many times. Its target is not known. These data belong to a study of glioma-infiltrating T cells. Whole-study findings and limits: Only very few CDR3 sequences appeared in both tissue and blood. Gliomas, especially low-grade, showed above-expected tissue-blood divergence; non-neoplastic patients showed below.

From germline, CDR1 is SGHTA and CDR2 FQGNSA. Trimming at V came to 1 base and at J to 9 bases, leaving 5 bases not matched to a gene. The CDR3 runs 15 residues. TCR alpha and beta CDR3 regions were amplified from RNA using iRepertoire nested multiplex PCR. One-step reverse transcription and amplification started from approximately 100-400 ng of tissue mRNA or PBMC total RNA. TCRdb analysed the multiplex PCR reads with MiXCR anew, one entry per CDR3 protein. The data show approximately 110,000 distinct CDR3 sequences, with roughly 23% seen just once and nearly 15% held by the top ten. The sequence was obtained from a human donor with low-grade glioma or glioblastoma, undergoing nonglioma brain surgery, or in good health (not recorded which). Sequencing was done on a sample of glioma tissue, nonneoplastic brain tissue, or PBMCs (not recorded which). The V gene is TRBV7-2, the J gene TRBJ2-1, with 11 bases identical to TRBD2. CDR3: CASSLEIAGGVEQFF. CDR3 bases: TGTGCCAGCAGCTTAGAAATAGCGGGAGGGGTTGAGCAGTTCTTC.